Reported below is one T cell receptor beta chain. As yet, its antigen is unknown. This sample is part of a study of beta chain features in type 1 diabetes. For the study at large: The samples had 90 million to 130 million sorted cells examined in all.

The investigators reverse transcribed all of the isolated RNA, so they sequenced expressed TCRB transcripts. TCRdb keeps only in-frame clones here, not all; method: immunoSEQ multiplex PCR. This table holds about 350,000 clones, roughly a fifth found once. Study findings and constraints: Shortening that was moderate but significant affected the TCRB CDR3s of Type 1 diabetes patients in all four CD4+ subsets. The study left unresolved whether HLA type influences TCRB rearrangement.

J lost 1 base, V lost 4 bases, and 7 bases had no gene match. This CDR3 has 16 amino acids. Per the germline V gene, CDR1 is SGDLS and CDR2 is YYNGEE. By way of CD45RO/CCR7/CD25/CD127/CD95/CD27, the CD4+ regulatory, stem cell-like memory, central memory and naive cells were sorted. The gene calls are TRBV9 and TRBJ2-5; 10 bases line up with TRBD2. This sequence originates from a woman aged 18-35 years in good health. The sequenced material came from naive CD4+ T cells from blood. The CDR3 DNA is TGTGCCAGCAGCCGTGCTAGCGGGAGAGGCCAAGAGACCCAGTACTTC. Amino acids: CASSRASGRGQETQYF.